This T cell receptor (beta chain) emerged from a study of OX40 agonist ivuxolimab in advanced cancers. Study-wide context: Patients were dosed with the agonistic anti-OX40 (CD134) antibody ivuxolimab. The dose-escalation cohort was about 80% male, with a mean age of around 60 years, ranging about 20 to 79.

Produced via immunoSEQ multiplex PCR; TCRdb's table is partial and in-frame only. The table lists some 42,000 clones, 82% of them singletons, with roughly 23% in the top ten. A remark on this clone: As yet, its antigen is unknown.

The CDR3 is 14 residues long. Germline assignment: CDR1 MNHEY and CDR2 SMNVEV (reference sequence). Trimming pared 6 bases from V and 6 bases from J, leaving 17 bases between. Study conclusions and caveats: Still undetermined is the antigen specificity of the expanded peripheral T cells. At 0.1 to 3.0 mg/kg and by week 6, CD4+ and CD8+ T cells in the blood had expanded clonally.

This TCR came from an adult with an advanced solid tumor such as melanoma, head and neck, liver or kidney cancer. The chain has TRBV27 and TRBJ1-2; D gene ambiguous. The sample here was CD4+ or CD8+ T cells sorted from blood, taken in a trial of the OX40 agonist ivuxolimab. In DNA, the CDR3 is TGTGCCAGCAGGTCAGGCTCAAGAGGGAATGGCTACACCTTC. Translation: CASRSGSRGNGYTF.